This T cell receptor (beta chain) was documented in a study of OX40 agonist ivuxolimab in advanced cancers. As to this clone: The target antigen is unknown.

Study-wide points: Expansion of clones was among the lowest in partial responders at 0.1-3.0 mg/kg. The antigens recognized by the expanded peripheral T cells, that is their antigen specificity, were not determined.

The assay was immunoSEQ multiplex PCR, and TCRdb's table has in-frame clones only and misses some. The profile shows about 48,000 clones, 88% of them singletons. Germline V gene sequence: CDR1 SGHAT, CDR2 FQDESV (reference sequence). Trimming took off 4 bases at V and 7 bases at J, with 9 bases between the two ends. The CDR3 length is 12 residues. The input for sequencing was CD4+ or CD8+ T cells sorted from blood, taken in a trial of the OX40 agonist ivuxolimab. The TCR comes from an adult with an advanced solid tumor such as melanoma, head and neck, liver or kidney cancer. The chain combines TRBV11-1 with TRBJ2-3, with TRBD1 as a possible D gene (5 bases). The CDR3 loop is CASSSGQYTQYF. CDR3 coding DNA: TGTGCCAGCAGCTCCGGACAATATACGCAGTATTTT.